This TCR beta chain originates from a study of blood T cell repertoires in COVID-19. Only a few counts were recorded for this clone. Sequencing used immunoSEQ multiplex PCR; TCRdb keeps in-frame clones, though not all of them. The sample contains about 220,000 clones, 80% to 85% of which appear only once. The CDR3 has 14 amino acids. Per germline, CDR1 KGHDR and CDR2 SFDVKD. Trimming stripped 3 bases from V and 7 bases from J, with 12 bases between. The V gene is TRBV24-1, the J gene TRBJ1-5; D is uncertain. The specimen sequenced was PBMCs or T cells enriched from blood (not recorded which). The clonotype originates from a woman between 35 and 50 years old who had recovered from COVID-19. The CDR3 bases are TGTGCCACCAGTGATACGGGGAGAGGACAGCCCCAGCATTTT. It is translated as CATSDTGRGQPQHF.